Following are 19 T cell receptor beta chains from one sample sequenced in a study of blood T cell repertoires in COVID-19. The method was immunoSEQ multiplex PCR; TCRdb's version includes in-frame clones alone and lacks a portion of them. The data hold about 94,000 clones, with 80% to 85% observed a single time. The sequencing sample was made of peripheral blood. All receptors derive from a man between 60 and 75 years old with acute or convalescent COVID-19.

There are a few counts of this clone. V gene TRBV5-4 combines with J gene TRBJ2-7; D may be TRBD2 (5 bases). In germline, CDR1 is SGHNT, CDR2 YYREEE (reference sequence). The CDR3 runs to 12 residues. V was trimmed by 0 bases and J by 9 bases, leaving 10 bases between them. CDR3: CASSLEQAGQYF. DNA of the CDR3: TGTGCCAGCAGCTTGGAGCAGGCGGGGCAGTACTTC.

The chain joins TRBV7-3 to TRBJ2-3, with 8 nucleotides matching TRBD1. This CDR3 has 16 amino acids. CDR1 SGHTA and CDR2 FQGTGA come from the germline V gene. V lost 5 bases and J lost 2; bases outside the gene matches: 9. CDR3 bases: TGTGCCAGCAGCCGACAGGGGTTAGGGGACACAGATACGCAGTATTTT. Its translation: CASSRQGLGDTDTQYF.

In DNA form, the CDR3 reads TGTGCCAGCAGCGCCACCCTCCAGTCCGGGACTAGCGGGGCAAATGAGCAGTTCTTC. It specifies CASSATLQSGTSGANEQFF. The genes are TRBV9 and TRBJ2-1, with 13 bases that match TRBD2. CDR1 is SGDLS, CDR2 YYNGEE, per germline. The CDR3 is 19 residues long. V was pared by 3 bases and J by 7 bases, with 16 bases of the junction left unmatched. Together with reference TRBV9 and TRBJ2-1, the CDR3 gives the full variable domain: DSGVTQTPKHLITATGQRVTLRCSPRSGDLSVYWYQQSLDQGLQFLIQYYNGEERAKGNILERFSAQQFPDLHSELNLSSLELGDSALYFCASSATLQSGTSGANEQFFGPGTRLTVL.

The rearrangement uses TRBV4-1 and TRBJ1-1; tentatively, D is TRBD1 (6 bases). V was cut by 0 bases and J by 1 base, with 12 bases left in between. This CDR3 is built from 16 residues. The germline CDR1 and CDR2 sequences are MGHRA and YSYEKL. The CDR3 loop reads CASSQETGHPNTEAFF. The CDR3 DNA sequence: TGCGCCAGCAGCCAAGAAACGGGACATCCGAACACTGAAGCTTTCTTT.

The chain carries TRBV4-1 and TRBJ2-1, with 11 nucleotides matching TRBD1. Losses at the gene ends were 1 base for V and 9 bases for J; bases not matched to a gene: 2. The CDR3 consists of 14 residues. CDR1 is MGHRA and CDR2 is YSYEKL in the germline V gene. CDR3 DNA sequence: TGCGCCAGCAGCCAAGCGGGGACAGGGGGTGAGCAGTTCTTC. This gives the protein CASSQAGTGGEQFF.

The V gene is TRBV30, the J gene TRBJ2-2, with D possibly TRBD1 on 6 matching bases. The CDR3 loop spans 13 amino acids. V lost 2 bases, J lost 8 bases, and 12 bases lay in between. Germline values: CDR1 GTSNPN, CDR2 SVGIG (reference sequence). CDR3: CAWSKYRAGELFF. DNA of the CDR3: TGTGCCTGGAGTAAATACAGGGCAGGGGAGCTGTTTTTT.

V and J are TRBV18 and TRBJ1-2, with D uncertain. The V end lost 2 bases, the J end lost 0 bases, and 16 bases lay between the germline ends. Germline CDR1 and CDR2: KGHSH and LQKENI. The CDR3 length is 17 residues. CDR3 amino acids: CASSPKLDSRANYGYTF. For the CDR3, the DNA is TGTGCCAGCTCACCAAAGTTGGATTCCCGGGCTAACTATGGCTACACCTTC.

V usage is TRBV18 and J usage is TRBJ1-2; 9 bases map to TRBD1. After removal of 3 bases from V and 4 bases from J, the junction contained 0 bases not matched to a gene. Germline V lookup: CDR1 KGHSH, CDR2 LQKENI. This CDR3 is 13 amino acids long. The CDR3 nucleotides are TGTGCCAGCTCACCGGACAGGGGCTATGGCTACACCTTC. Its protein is CASSPDRGYGYTF.

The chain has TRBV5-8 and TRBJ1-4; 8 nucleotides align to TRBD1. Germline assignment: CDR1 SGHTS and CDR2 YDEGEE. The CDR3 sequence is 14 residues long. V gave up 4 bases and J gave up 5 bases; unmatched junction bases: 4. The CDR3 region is CASSRQGINEKLFF. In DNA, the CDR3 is TGTGCCAGCAGCCGACAGGGGATAAATGAAAAACTGTTTTTT.

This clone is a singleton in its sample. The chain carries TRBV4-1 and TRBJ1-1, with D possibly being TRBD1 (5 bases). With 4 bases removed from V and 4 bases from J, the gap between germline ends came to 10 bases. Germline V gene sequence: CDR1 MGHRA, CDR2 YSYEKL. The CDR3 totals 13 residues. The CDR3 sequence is CASSLTGFTEAFF. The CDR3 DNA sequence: TGCGCCAGCAGCCTAACAGGTTTCACTGAAGCTTTCTTT.

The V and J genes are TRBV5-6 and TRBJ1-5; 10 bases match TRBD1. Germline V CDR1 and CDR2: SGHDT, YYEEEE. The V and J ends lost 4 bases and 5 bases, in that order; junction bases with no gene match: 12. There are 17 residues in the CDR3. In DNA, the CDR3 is TGTGCCAGCAGCAGACGACAGGGGGCCGGGGGTGATCAGCCCCAGCATTTT. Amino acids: CASSRRQGAGGDQPQHF.

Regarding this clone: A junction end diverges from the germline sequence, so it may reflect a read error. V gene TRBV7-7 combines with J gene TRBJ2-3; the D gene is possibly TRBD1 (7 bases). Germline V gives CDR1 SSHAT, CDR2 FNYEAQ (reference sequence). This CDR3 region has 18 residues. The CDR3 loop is CASSLAEGTAHSTDTQYF. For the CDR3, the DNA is TGTGCTAGCAGCTTAGCGGAAGGGACAGCACATAGCACAGATACGCAGTATTTT.

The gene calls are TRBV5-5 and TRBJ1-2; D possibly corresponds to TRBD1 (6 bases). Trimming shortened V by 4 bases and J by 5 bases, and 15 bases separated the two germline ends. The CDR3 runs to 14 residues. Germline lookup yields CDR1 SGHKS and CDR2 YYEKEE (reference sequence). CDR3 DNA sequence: TGTGCCAGCAGCCCTACAGGGCAGGGGTATGGCTACACCTTC. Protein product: CASSPTGQGYGYTF.

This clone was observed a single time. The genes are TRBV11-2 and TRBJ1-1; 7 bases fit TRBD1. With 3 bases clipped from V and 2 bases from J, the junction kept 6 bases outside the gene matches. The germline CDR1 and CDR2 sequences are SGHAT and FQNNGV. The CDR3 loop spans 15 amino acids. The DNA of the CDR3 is TGTGCCAGCAGCTTTAGCGACAGGGCTAACACTGAAGCTTTCTTT. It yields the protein CASSFSDRANTEAFF.

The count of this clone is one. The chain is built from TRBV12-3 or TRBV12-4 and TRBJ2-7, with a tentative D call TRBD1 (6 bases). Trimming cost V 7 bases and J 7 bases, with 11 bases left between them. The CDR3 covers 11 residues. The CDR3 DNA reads TGTGCCAGCACCTTGGGGACAGAGCAGTACTTC. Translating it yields CASTLGTEQYF.

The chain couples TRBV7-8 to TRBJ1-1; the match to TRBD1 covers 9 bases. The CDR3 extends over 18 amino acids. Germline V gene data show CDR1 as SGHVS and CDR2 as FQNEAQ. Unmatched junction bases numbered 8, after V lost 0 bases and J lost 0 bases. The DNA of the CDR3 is TGTGCCAGCAGCTTAGCTCCACCCGGGACAGGGATGAACACTGAAGCTTTCTTT. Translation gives CASSLAPPGTGMNTEAFF. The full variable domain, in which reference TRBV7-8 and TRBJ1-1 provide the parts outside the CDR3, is GAGVSQSPRYKVAKRGQDVALRCDPISGHVSLFWYQQALGQGPEFLTYFQNEAQLDKSGLPSDRFFAERPEGSVSTLKIQRTQQEDSAVYLCASSLAPPGTGMNTEAFFGQGTRLTVV.

The CDR3 nucleotides are TGTGCCAGTGGGTTGGGGGGGGTGCAAGAGACCCAGTACTTC. Protein product: CASGLGGVQETQYF. This rearrangement joins TRBV19 to TRBJ2-5; 7 bases are shared with TRBD2. The CDR3 is 14 residues long. With V trimmed by 8 bases and J by 2 bases, 8 bases remained unmatched. Germline V gives CDR1 LNHDA, CDR2 SQIVND (reference sequence).

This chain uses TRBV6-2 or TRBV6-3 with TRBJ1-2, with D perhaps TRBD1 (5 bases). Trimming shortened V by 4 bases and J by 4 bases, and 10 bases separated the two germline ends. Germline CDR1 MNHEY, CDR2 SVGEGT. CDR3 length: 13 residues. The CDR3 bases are TGTGCCAGCAGTTTTCAGGGTATCTATGGCTACACCTTC. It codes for CASSFQGIYGYTF.

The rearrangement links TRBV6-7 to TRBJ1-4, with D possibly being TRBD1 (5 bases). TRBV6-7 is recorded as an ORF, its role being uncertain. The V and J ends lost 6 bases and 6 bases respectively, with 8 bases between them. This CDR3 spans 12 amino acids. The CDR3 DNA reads TGTGCCAGCAGCTGCAGGGATGAAAAACTGTTTTTT. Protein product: CASSCRDEKLFF.